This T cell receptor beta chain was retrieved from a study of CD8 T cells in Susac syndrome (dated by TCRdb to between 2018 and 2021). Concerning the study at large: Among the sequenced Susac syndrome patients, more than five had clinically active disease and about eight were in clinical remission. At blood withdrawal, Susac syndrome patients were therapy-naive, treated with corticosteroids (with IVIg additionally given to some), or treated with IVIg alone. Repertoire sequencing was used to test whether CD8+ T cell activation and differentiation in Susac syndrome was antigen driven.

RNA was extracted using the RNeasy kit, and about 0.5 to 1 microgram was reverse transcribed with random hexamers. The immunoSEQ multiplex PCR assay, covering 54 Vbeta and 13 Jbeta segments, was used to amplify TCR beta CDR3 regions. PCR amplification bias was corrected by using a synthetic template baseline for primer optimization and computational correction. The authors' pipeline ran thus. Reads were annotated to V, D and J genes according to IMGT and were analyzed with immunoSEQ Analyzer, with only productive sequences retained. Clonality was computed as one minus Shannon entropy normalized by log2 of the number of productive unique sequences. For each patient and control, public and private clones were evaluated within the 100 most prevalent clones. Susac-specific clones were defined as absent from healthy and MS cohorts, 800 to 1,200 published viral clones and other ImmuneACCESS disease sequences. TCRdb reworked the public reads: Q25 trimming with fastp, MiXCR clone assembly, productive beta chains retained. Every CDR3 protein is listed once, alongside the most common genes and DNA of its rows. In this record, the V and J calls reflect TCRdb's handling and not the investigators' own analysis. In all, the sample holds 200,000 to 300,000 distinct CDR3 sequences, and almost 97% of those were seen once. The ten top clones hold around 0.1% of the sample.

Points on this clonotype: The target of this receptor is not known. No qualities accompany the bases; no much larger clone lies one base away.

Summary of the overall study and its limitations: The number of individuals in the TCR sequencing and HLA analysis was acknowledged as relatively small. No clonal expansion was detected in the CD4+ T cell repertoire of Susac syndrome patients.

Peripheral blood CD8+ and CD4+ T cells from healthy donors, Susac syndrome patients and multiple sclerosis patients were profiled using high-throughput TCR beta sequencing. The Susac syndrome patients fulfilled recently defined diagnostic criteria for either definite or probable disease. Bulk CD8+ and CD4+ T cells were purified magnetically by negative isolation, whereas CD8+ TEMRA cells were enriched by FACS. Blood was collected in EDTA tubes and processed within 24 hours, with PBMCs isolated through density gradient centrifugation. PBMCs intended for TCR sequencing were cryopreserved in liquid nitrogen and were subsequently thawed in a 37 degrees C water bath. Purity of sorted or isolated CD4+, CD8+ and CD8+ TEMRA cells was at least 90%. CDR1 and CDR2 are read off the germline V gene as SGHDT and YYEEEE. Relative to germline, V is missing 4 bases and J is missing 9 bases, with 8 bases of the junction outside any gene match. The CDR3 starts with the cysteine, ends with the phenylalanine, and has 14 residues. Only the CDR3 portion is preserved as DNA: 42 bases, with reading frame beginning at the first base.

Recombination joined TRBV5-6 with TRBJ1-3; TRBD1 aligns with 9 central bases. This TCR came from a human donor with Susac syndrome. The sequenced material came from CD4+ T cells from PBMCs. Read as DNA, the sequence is TGTGCCAGCAGCGGCGGACAGGGGATTTCCACCATATATTTT. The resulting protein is CASSGGQGISTIYF.